Sequencing of this T cell receptor beta chain was carried out in a study of T-cell memory formation after mild COVID-19. Study as a whole: TCR clustering was largely donor specific.

Germline-derived CDR1 and CDR2 are SGDLS and YYNGEE. V shed 5 bases and J shed 6 bases, with 9 bases lying between them. CDR3 length equals 12 residues. This clonotype was detected ten times or more. TCRdb itself ran the 5' RACE reads through MiXCR, one entry per CDR3 protein. The table shows approximately 500,000 distinct CDR3 sequences, with around a quarter occurring only once. This TCR derives from an adult woman who had mild COVID-19 (a few samples of this study predate the infection). Cell type and time point are not known. The rearrangement links TRBV9 to TRBJ2-1, with D possibly TRBD2 on 5 matching bases. The sequencing input was PBMCs or a T cell subset sorted from them (not recorded which). CDR3 residues: CASSGEGNEQFF. CDR3 sequence (DNA): TGTGCCAGCAGTGGAGAGGGCAATGAGCAGTTCTTC.